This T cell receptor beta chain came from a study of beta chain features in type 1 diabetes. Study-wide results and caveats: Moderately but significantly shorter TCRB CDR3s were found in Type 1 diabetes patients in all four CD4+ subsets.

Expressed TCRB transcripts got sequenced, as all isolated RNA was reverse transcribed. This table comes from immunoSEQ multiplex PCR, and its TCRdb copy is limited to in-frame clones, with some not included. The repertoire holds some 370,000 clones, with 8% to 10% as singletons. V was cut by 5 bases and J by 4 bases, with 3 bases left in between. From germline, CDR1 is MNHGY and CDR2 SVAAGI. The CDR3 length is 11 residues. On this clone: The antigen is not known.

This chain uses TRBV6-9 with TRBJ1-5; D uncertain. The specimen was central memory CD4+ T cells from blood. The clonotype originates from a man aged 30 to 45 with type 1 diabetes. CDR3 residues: CASSVNQPQHF. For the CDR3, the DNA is TGTGCCAGCAGTGTAAATCAGCCCCAGCATTTT.